This is a list of T cell receptor beta chains from one sample in a study of monozygotic twins with inflammatory bowel disease. TCRdb reanalyzed the 5' RACE reads, giving one entry per CDR3 protein sequence and no DNA. The sample data list 110,000 or so distinct CDR3 sequences. Sequenced: blood. The receptors shown here come from a human donor with ulcerative colitis or Crohn's disease, or a healthy co-twin of an affected twin (not recorded which). Both conserved end residues are part of each CDR3.

V gene	J gene	CDR3 protein
TRBV5-1	TRBJ2-1	CASSLDQASSYNEQFF
TRBV20-1	TRBJ1-5	CSAPSDRAQGGNQPQHF
TRBV28	TRBJ2-2	CASSALPRLAEHTGELFF
TRBV29-1	TRBJ2-7	CSVLRGTEQYF
TRBV11-2	TRBJ2-7	CASSPQRAGEQYF
TRBV12-3/TRBV12-4	TRBJ1-1	CASSLSRNMNTEAFF
TRBV12-3/TRBV12-4	TRBJ2-3	CASRDGGEGNTDTQYF
TRBV7-3	TRBJ2-1	CASSLGTGYRNEQFF
TRBV7-2	TRBJ2-1	CASSLVGGETYNEQFF
TRBV20-1	TRBJ2-1	CSARAAIAGGVNEQFF
TRBV9	TRBJ2-1	CASTIGEGTYNEQFF
TRBV7-3	TRBJ2-5	CASSSGTGTRETQYF
TRBV5-5	TRBJ1-1	CASSLGVQGRGTEAFF
TRBV13	TRBJ2-7	CASSPGSGTSSLEQYF
TRBV20-1	TRBJ1-1	CSARDPAGAVEAFF
TRBV5-4	TRBJ1-1	CASSALQGVAFF
TRBV25-1	TRBJ1-1	CASSVSRDGEAFF
TRBV7-2	TRBJ2-3	CASSLAPTGTWADTQYF
TRBV11-2	TRBJ2-1	CASSLATVEAEQFF
TRBV27	TRBJ1-5	CASSSARASQPQHF
TRBV11-3	TRBJ2-5	CASSLSRGRETQYF
TRBV5-1	TRBJ2-7	CASSLGVGTKSYEQYF
TRBV20-1	TRBJ1-1	CSAPMTGIGQGREWTPEAFF
TRBV19	TRBJ1-5	CASSISPTGEQPQHF
TRBV9	TRBJ2-7	CASSLGTSGTYEQYF
TRBV20-1	TRBJ1-5	CSASLLDQPQHF
TRBV2	TRBJ2-1	CASRLTDEQFF
TRBV29-1	TRBJ2-5	CSVRNQETQYF
TRBV7-2	TRBJ2-1	CASSLALGGPYNEQFF
TRBV4-3	TRBJ2-3	CASSQAGAGGEASTDTQYF
TRBV4-1	TRBJ2-1	CASSQKLAGTSFNEQFF
TRBV7-9	TRBJ1-2	CASSLNPGGYTF
TRBV3-1	TRBJ2-7	CASSQVGPLYEQYF
TRBV5-1	TRBJ2-7	CASSLEGYEQYF
TRBV18	TRBJ1-5	CASSANRDRGQPQHF
TRBV5-1	TRBJ2-3	CASSLGTETDTQYF
TRBV12-3/TRBV12-4	TRBJ2-7	CASSLSGAYEQYF
TRBV18	TRBJ1-3	CASSQEVGSSGNTIYF
TRBV24-1	TRBJ2-5	CATCEDGEETQYF
TRBV12-3/TRBV12-4	TRBJ1-4	CASSARQGAFEKLFF
TRBV6-6	TRBJ2-1	CAMRQGQYNEQFF
TRBV28	TRBJ1-1	CASTMTGVIAEAFF
TRBV13	TRBJ2-1	CASSLTEQGKDEQFF
TRBV15	TRBJ2-1	CATSRDYQRGNNEQFF
TRBV15	TRBJ2-7	CATSDPGQGSSYEQYF
TRBV20-1	TRBJ2-1	CSASHGLSYNEQFF
TRBV4-3	TRBJ1-2	CASSQDFGDIHGYTF
TRBV5-6	TRBJ1-3	CASSMGWASGNTIYF
TRBV20-1	TRBJ1-1	CSARDGLTEAFF
TRBV7-2	TRBJ2-1	CASSRPWGPLEQFF